Shown below are 12 T cell receptor beta chains from a single sample sequenced in a study of blood T cell repertoires in COVID-19. The table came from immunoSEQ multiplex PCR; TCRdb's copy has only in-frame clones and leaves some out. The data show about 200,000 clones, with approximately 86% seen just once and 3% to 3.5% held by the top ten. Material: peripheral blood. These receptor sequences come from a man in his 60s with acute or convalescent COVID-19.

In nucleotides, the CDR3 is TGTGCCAGCAGCCCCCAGTCGATTCCGGGACAGGGGGGCTATGGCTACACCTTC. Amino acid sequence: CASSPQSIPGQGGYGYTF. The chain joins TRBV9 to TRBJ1-2, with TRBD1 identical over 11 bases. This CDR3 has 18 amino acids. Germline trimming cut 4 bases from V and 4 bases from J; bases unmatched to any gene: 15. Germline assignment: CDR1 SGDLS and CDR2 YYNGEE.

The rearrangement joins TRBV9 to TRBJ2-7, with D possibly being TRBD1 (6 bases). The CDR3 totals 15 residues. The V gene lost 4 bases and the J gene lost 1 base, with 15 bases spanning the gap. Germline assignment: CDR1 SGDLS and CDR2 YYNGEE. The chain's CDR3 is CASSPSGTSSYEQYF. The DNA for the CDR3 is TGTGCCAGCAGCCCGTCCGGGACATCGTCCTACGAGCAGTACTTC.

This clone occurred a few times. The chain recombines TRBV7-2 with TRBJ2-7; D possibly corresponds to TRBD2 (6 bases). The germline gives CDR1 SGHTA, CDR2 FQGNSA. Trimming cost V 5 bases and J 4 bases, with 24 bases left between them. The CDR3 spans 17 residues. The CDR3 nucleotides are TGTGCCAGCAGCGAAACCGGGGGTCGGCGGGCCATATACGAGCAGTACTTC. Its translation is CASSETGGRRAIYEQYF.

This rearrangement joins TRBV3-1 (or the pseudogene TRBV3-2) to TRBJ1-1; 11 nucleotides line up with TRBD1. Germline CDR1 is LGHDT and CDR2 is YNNKEL (reference sequence). This CDR3 spans 13 amino acids. Unmatched junction bases numbered 3, after V lost 6 bases and J lost 6 bases. CDR3: CASRDRGRAEAFF. The CDR3 coding sequence is TGTGCCAGCAGGGACAGGGGGCGCGCTGAAGCTTTCTTT.

The rearrangement links TRBV2 to TRBJ2-2, with D tentatively TRBD1 (6 bases). The CDR3 spans 15 residues. Germline CDR1 and CDR2: SNHLY and FYNNEI. The germline V and J ends were trimmed by 7 bases and 0 bases, with 12 bases remaining between them. The CDR3 sequence: CASKEWDTNTGELFF. In DNA form, the CDR3 reads TGTGCCAGCAAGGAATGGGACACGAACACCGGGGAGCTGTTTTTT.

This clone was picked up many times. This rearrangement joins TRBV7-9 to TRBJ1-2; 8 bases are a match to TRBD1. The CDR3 has 17 residues. J gave up 6 bases and V 7 bases, and 19 bases lay outside the gene matches. Looked up from germline, CDR1 is SEHNR and CDR2 is FQNEAQ (reference sequence). The DNA for the CDR3 is TGTGCCAGCACCAGGGCGAGTGACAGGGGACAGAGAGATGGCTACACCTTC. This codes for CASTRASDRGQRDGYTF. Full variable domain (rest looked up from reference TRBV7-9 and TRBJ1-2): DTGVSQNPRHKITKRGQNVTFRCDPISEHNRLYWYRQTLGQGPEFLTYFQNEAQLEKSRLLSDRFSAERPKGSFSTLEIQRTEQGDSAMYLCASTRASDRGQRDGYTFGSGTRLTVV.

This clone was counted a few times. This chain joins TRBV6-2 or TRBV6-3 and TRBJ2-6; D not resolved. The CDR3 totals 15 residues. The V end lost 3 bases, the J end lost 2 bases, and 8 bases lay between the germline ends. Germline V gene lookup returns CDR1 MNHEY and CDR2 SVGEGT. Here the CDR3 DNA reads TGTGCCAGCAGTTATGTGGGCACTGGGGCCAACGTCCTGACTTTC. This encodes CASSYVGTGANVLTF.

The chain couples TRBV5-6 to TRBJ1-4; D is possibly TRBD1 (6 bases). The V and J ends lost 2 bases and 14 bases respectively, with 13 bases between them. Germline V CDR1 and CDR2: SGHDT, YYEEEE. The CDR3 has 12 amino acids. The CDR3 reads CASSLYGGGLFF. The CDR3 DNA is TGTGCCAGCAGCTTATATGGGGGCGGGCTGTTTTTT. Variable domain in full (rest from reference TRBV5-6 and TRBJ1-4): DAGVTQSPTHLIKTRGQQVTLRCSPKSGHDTVSWYQQALGQGPQFIFQYYEEEERQRGNFPDRFSGHQFPNYSSELNVNALLLGDSALYLCASSLYGGGLFFGSGTQLSVL.

The chain employs TRBV19 and TRBJ2-7, with D possibly matching TRBD2 (6 bases). Germline V lookup: CDR1 LNHDA, CDR2 SQIVND (reference sequence). The CDR3 loop spans 16 amino acids. V was cut by 5 bases and J by 3 bases, with 20 bases left in between. CDR3 in DNA: TGTGCCAGTAGTCGATACTCTAGCGAGAGTTTCTACGAGCAGTACTTC. This sequence encodes CASSRYSSESFYEQYF.

This chain joins TRBV19 and TRBJ1-1; the D is unclear. The CDR3 extends over 13 amino acids. The germline gives CDR1 LNHDA, CDR2 SQIVND (reference sequence). Trimming took 6 bases from V and 8 from J, leaving 16 bases between them. The CDR3 spells CASSQTRGWEAFF. CDR3 coding DNA: TGTGCCAGTAGCCAAACCCGCGGGTGGGAAGCTTTCTTT.

The chain combines TRBV12-5 with TRBJ2-1, with TRBD2 matching 11 bases. CDR3 length: 16 amino acids. Looked up from germline, CDR1 is LGHNT and CDR2 is FRNRAP. V shed 5 bases and J 6 bases; nucleotides not matched to a gene: 9. The CDR3 reads CASGRLAGGRTNEQFF. In nucleotides, the CDR3 is TGTGCTAGTGGTCGCCTAGCGGGGGGCCGAACCAATGAGCAGTTCTTC. Using reference TRBV12-5 and TRBJ2-1 for the parts outside the CDR3, the full variable domain is DARVTQTPRHKVTEMGQEVTMRCQPILGHNTVFWYRQTMMQGLELLAYFRNRAPLDDSGMPKDRFSAEMPDATLATLKIQPSEPRDSAVYFCASGRLAGGRTNEQFFGPGTRLTVL.

This chain joins TRBV6-5 and TRBJ2-2, with D maybe TRBD1 (5 bases). The CDR3 totals 14 residues. Germline V gene sequence: CDR1 MNHEY, CDR2 SVGAGI. The V end lost 2 bases, the J end lost 6 bases, and 10 bases lay between the germline ends. CDR3 DNA: TGTGCCAGCAGTTACAGGGGATGGGCCGGGGAGCTGTTTTTT. It specifies CASSYRGWAGELFF.